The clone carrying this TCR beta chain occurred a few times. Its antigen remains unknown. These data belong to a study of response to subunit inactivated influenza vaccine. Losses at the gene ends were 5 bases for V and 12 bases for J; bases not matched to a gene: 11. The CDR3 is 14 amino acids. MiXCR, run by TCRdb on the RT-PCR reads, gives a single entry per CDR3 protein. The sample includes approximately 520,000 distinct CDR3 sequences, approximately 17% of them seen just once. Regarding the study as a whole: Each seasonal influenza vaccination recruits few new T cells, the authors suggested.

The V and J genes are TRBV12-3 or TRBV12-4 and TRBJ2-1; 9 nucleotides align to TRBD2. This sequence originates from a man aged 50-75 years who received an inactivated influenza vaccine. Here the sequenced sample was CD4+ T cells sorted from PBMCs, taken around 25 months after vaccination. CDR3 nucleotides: TGTGCCAGCAGTATTCGTAGCGGGGGAGCTCGGCAGTTCTTC. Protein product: CASSIRSGGARQFF.